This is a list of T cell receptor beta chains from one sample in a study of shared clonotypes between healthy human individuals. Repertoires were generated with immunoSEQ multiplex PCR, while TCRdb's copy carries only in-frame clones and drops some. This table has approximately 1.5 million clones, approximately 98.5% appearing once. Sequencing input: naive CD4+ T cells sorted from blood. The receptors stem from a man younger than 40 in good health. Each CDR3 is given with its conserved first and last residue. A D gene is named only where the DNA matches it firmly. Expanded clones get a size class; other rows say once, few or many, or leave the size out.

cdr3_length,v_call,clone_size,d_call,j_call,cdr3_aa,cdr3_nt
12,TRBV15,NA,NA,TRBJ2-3,CATSPPGDTQYF,TGTGCCACCAGCCCACCAGGGGATACGCAGTATTTT
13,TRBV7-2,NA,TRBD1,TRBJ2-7,CASSPGTGAEQYF,TGTGCCAGCAGCCCCGGGACAGGCGCCGAGCAGTACTTC
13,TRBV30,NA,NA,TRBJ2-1,CAWTPGWEIEQFF,TGTGCCTGGACTCCCGGTTGGGAAATTGAGCAGTTCTTC
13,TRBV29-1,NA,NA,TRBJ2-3,CSGGALDGDTQYF,TGCAGCGGGGGAGCTCTAGACGGGGATACGCAGTATTTT
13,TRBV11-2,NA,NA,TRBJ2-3,CASSWRGADTQYF,TGTGCCAGCAGCTGGAGGGGGGCAGATACGCAGTATTTT
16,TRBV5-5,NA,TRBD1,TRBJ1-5,CASSSGGRIDNQPQHF,TGTGCCAGCAGCTCAGGGGGGAGGATCGACAATCAGCCCCAGCATTTT
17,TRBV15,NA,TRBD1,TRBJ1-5,CATSREPTGGSNQPQHF,TGTGCCACCAGCAGAGAACCGACAGGGGGCAGCAATCAGCCCCAGCATTTT
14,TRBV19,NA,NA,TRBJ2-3,CASSIALGGDTQYF,TGTGCCAGTAGTATAGCGCTAGGCGGCGATACGCAGTATTTT
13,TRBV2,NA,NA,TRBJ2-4,CASLSVAKNIQYF,TGTGCCAGCCTGTCTGTAGCCAAAAACATTCAGTACTTC
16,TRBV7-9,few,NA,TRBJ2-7,CASSTFVGAQIHEQYF,TGTGCCAGCAGCACATTTGTGGGGGCGCAGATCCACGAGCAGTACTTC
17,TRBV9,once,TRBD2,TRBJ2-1,CASSASSGRKQDNEQFF,TGTGCCAGCAGCGCTTCTAGCGGGCGGAAGCAGGACAATGAGCAGTTCTTC
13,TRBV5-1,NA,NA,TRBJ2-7,CASSLVVSYEQYF,TGCGCCAGCAGCTTGGTCGTCTCCTACGAGCAGTACTTC
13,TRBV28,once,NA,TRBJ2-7,CASSLDNLGEQYF,TGTGCCAGCAGTTTAGACAACCTTGGCGAGCAGTACTTC
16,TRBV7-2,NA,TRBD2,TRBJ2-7,CASSFATSGGYYEQYF,TGTGCCAGCAGCTTCGCGACTAGCGGGGGATACTACGAGCAGTACTTC
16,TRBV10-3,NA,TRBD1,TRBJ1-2,CAISPTGGNANYGYTF,TGTGCCATCAGTCCGACAGGGGGCAACGCTAACTATGGCTACACCTTC
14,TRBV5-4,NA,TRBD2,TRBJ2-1,CASSFKGLVYEQFF,TGTGCCAGCAGCTTTAAGGGACTAGTCTATGAGCAGTTCTTC
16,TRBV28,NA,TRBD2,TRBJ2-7,CASSFALAGRSYEQYF,TGTGCCAGCAGTTTCGCTCTAGCGGGACGCTCCTACGAGCAGTACTTC
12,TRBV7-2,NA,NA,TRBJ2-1,CASSISRNEQFF,TGTGCCAGCAGCATTAGCCGCAATGAGCAGTTCTTC
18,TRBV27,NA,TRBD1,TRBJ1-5,CATRTGQGAVSGNQPQHF,TGTGCCACCCGAACCGGACAGGGGGCAGTATCTGGCAATCAGCCCCAGCATTTT
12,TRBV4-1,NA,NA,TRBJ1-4,CASSLRDEKLFF,TGCGCCAGCAGCCTCCGGGACGAAAAACTGTTTTTT
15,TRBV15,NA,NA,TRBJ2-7,CATSRDRTRVSEQYF,TGTGCCACCAGCAGAGATCGTACGAGGGTGTCCGAGCAGTACTTC
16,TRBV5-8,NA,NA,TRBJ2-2,CASSLGTGPATGELFF,TGTGCCAGCAGCCTGGGGACGGGCCCGGCCACCGGGGAGCTGTTTTTT
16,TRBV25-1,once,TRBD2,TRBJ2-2,CASNGGSGRDTGELFF,TGTGCCAGCAATGGCGGGAGCGGCCGGGACACCGGGGAGCTGTTTTTT
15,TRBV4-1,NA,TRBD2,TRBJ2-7,CASSHGLAGSYEQYF,TGCGCCAGCAGCCATGGACTAGCGGGGTCCTACGAGCAGTACTTC
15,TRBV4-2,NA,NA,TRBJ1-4,CASSQEAGKGEKLFF,TGTGCCAGCAGCCAAGAAGCGGGGAAGGGCGAAAAACTGTTTTTT
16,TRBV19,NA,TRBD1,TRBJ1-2,CASSNLLDRGASGYTF,TGTGCCAGTAGTAACCTCCTTGACAGGGGGGCCTCTGGCTACACCTTC
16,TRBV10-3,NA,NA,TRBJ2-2,CAISGGGNPNTGELFF,TGTGCCATCAGTGGTGGGGGCAATCCTAACACCGGGGAGCTGTTTTTT
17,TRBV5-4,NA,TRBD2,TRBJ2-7,CASSLLAGASSSYEQYF,TGTGCCAGCAGCCTCCTAGCGGGCGCTTCTAGCTCCTACGAGCAGTACTTC